Below, 10 T cell receptor beta chains from the same sample are listed, as sequenced in a study of blood T cell repertoires in COVID-19 (dated by TCRdb to the early 2020s). Library prep was done by the immunoSEQ multiplex PCR assay. In its TCRdb copy, this immuneACCESS table keeps in-frame sequences only and misses some clones. Where compared with another copy, unresolved V genes explain less than half of these, and the others have no known cause. A total of fewer than 300,000 clones appear in this sample, over 80% of them only once. The ten largest clones capture 2.6% of the sample. Specimen: peripheral blood. Source of these receptors: a woman aged 70-85 years with active or convalescent COVID-19.

This chain joins TRBV29-1 and TRBJ2-4; D gene uncertain. Germline assignment: CDR1 SQVTM and CDR2 ANQGSEA. The CDR3 is 11 residues long. Trimming shortened V by 7 bases and J by 7 bases, and 11 bases separated the two germline ends. CDR3 DNA sequence: TGCAGCGCCGAGAGTTGGAACATTCAGTACTTC. It encodes CSAESWNIQYF.

V gene TRBV7-2 combines with J gene TRBJ2-3; 13 bases are a match to TRBD2. Unmatched junction bases numbered 5, after V lost 5 bases and J lost 3 bases. The germline V gene encodes CDR1 SGHTA and CDR2 FQGNSA. The CDR3 totals 16 residues. This CDR3 is CASSPQTSGGTDTQYF. The CDR3 region has the DNA TGTGCCAGCAGCCCCCAGACTAGCGGGGGGACAGATACGCAGTATTTT.

The chain joins TRBV4-2 to TRBJ1-2, with D unresolved. The germline V gene encodes CDR1 LGHNA and CDR2 YNFKEQ. CDR3 size: 15 residues. The V end lost 0 bases, the J end lost 1 base, and 9 bases lay between the germline ends. The CDR3 loop reads CASSQEPGDNYGYTF. The CDR3 nucleotides are TGTGCCAGCAGCCAAGAGCCCGGGGATAACTATGGCTACACCTTC.

This clone was seen more than once but under ten times. This chain uses TRBV2 with TRBJ1-2, with 7 bases lining up with TRBD1. V trimming: 11 bases; J trimming: 0 bases; junction bases outside the gene matches: 6. CDR1 and CDR2 from the germline V gene are SNHLY and FYNNEI. This CDR3 contains 13 residues. The CDR3 nucleotides read TGTGCCGGTACGACAGGGCCTAACTATGGCTACACCTTC. Translated: CAGTTGPNYGYTF.

The chain employs TRBV7-9 and TRBJ2-1; the match to TRBD2 covers 7 bases. Germline CDR1 and CDR2: SEHNR and FQNEAQ (reference sequence). After removal of 2 bases from V and 0 bases from J, the junction contained 1 base not matched to a gene. The CDR3 contains 15 residues. CDR3 nucleotide sequence: TGTGCCAGCAGCTTACGCGGGGGCTCCTACAATGAGCAGTTCTTC. It is translated as CASSLRGGSYNEQFF.

The chain carries TRBV12-3 or TRBV12-4 and TRBJ2-2; D unclear. Trimming stripped 3 bases from V and 5 bases from J, with 4 bases between. The CDR3 contains 12 residues. DNA of the CDR3: TGTGCCAGCAGTTTTGTAACCGGGGAGCTGTTTTTT. This translates into CASSFVTGELFF.

In DNA, the CDR3 is TGTGCCAGCAGGCTGGGACAGGGGACTTACGAGCAGTACTTC. It codes for CASRLGQGTYEQYF. The V gene is TRBV6-5, the J gene TRBJ2-7; 10 bases agree with TRBD1. The trim removed 6 bases at V and 4 bases at J, leaving 6 bases unmatched. The germline CDR1 and CDR2 sequences are MNHEY and SVGAGI. The CDR3 has 14 residues.

The chain couples TRBV15 to TRBJ1-2; a possible D gene is TRBD1 (5 bases). The CDR3 spans 14 residues. Germline V lookup: CDR1 LNHNV, CDR2 YYDKDF (reference sequence). With 1 base removed from V and 7 bases from J, the gap between germline ends came to 13 bases. CDR3 protein: CATSRVVGGSGYTF. Here the CDR3 DNA reads TGTGCCACCAGCAGAGTTGTCGGGGGGAGTGGCTACACCTTC.

The rearrangement links TRBV15 to TRBJ2-3; perhaps TRBD2 as D (6 bases). Trimming removed 0 bases at V and 0 bases at J, with 10 bases between. The length of the CDR3 is 16 residues. Germline-derived CDR1 and CDR2 are LNHNV and YYDKDF (reference sequence). CDR3 protein: CATSRDLATSTDTQYF. The CDR3 DNA sequence: TGTGCCACCAGCAGAGATCTAGCGACTAGCACAGATACGCAGTATTTT. Drawing the rest from reference TRBV15 and TRBJ2-3, the complete variable domain is DAMVIQNPRYQVTQFGKPVTLSCSQTLNHNVMYWYQQKSSQAPKLLFHYYDKDFNNEADTPDNFQSRRPNTSFCFLDIRSPGLGDTAMYLCATSRDLATSTDTQYFGPGTRLTVL.

This clone showed up just once. The V call is TRBV27, the J call TRBJ2-7; 9 bases match TRBD2. J was trimmed by 9 bases and V by 5 bases; bases with no gene match: 14. CDR1 and CDR2 (germline): MNHEY, SMNVEV (reference sequence). There are 15 residues in the CDR3. The CDR3 region is CASSPQTSGEGTQYF. The CDR3 nucleotides are TGTGCCAGCAGTCCCCAGACTAGCGGAGAAGGTACGCAGTACTTC.